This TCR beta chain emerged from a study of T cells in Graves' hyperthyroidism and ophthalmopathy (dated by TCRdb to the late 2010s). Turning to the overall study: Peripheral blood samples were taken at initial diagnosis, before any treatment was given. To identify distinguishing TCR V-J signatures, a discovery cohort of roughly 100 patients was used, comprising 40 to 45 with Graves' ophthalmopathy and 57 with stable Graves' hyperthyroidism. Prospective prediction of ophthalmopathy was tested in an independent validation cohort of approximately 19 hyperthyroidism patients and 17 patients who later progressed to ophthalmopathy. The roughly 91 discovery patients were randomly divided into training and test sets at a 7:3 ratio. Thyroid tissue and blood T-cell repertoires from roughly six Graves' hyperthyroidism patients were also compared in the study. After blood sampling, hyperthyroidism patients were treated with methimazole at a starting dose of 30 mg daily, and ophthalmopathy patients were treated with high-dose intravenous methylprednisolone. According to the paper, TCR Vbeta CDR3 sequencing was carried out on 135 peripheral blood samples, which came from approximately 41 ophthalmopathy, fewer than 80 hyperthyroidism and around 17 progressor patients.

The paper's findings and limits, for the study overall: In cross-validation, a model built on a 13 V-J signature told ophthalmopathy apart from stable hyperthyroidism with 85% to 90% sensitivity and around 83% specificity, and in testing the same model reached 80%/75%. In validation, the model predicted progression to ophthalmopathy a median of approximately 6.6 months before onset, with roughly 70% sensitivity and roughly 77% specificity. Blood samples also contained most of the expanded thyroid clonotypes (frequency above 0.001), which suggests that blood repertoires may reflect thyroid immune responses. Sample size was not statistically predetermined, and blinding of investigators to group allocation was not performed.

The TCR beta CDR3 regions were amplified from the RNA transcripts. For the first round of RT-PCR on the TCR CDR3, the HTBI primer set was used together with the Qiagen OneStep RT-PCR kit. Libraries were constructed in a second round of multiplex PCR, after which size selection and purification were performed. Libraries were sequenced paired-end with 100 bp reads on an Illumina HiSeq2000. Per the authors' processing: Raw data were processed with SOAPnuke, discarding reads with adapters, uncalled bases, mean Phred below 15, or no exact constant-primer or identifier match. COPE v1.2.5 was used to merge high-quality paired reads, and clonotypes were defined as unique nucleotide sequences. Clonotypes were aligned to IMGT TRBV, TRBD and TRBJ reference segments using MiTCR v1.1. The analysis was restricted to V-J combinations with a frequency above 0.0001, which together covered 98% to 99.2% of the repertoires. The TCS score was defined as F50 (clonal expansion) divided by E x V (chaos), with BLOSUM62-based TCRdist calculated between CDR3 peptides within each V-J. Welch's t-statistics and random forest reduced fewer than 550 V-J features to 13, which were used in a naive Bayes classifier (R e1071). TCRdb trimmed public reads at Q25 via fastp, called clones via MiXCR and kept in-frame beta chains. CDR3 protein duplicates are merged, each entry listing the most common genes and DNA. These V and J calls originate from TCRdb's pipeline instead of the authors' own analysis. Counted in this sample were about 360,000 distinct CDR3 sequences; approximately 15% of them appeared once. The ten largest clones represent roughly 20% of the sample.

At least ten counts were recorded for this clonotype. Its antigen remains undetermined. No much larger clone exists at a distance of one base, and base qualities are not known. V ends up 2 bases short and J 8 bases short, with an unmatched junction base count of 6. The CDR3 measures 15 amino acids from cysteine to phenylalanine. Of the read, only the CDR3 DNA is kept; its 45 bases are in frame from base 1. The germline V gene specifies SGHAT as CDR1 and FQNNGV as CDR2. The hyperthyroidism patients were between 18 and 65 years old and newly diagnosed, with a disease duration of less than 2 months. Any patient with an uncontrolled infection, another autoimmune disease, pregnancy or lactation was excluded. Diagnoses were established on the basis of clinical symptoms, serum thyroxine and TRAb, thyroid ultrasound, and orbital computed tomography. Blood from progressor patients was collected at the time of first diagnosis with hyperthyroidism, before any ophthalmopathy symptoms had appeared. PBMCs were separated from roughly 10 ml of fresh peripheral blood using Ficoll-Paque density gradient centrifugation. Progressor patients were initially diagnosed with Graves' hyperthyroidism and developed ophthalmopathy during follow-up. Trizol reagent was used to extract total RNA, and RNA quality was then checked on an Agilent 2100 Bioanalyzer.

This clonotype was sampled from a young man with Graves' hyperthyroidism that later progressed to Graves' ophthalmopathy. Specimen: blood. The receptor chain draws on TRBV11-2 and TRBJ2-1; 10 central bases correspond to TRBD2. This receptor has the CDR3 CASSLYSGGMYEQFF. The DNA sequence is TGTGCCAGCAGCTTATATAGCGGGGGGATGTATGAGCAGTTCTTC. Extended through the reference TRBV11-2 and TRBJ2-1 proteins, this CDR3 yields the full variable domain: EAGVAQSPRYKIIEKRQSVAFWCNPISGHATLYWYQQILGQGPKLLIQFQNNGVVDDSQLPKDRFSAERLKGVDSTLKIQPAKLEDSAVYLCASSLYSGGMYEQFFGPGTRLTVL.